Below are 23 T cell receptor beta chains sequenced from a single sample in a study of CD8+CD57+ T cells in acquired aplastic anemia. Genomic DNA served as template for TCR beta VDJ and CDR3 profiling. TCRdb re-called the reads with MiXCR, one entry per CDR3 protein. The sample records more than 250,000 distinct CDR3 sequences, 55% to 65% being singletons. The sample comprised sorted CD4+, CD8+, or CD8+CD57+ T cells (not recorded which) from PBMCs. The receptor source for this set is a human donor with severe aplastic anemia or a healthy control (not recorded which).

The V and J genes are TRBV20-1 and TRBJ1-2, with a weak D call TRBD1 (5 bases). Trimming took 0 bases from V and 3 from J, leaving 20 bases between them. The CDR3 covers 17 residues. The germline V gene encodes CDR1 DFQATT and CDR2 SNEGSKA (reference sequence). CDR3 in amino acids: CSARDRGRPQGDYGYTF. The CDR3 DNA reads TGCAGTGCTAGAGATAGGGGAAGGCCTCAAGGCGACTATGGCTACACCTTC.

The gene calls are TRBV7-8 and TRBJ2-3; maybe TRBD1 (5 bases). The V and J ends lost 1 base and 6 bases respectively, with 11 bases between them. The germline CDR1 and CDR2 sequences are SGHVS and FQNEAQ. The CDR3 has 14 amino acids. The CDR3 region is CASSLVGPPDTQYF. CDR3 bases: TGTGCCAGCAGCTTAGTGGGGCCCCCCGATACGCAGTATTTT.

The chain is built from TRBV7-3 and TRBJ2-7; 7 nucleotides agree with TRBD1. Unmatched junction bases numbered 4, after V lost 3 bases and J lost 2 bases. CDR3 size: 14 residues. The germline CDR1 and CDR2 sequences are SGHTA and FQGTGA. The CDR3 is CASSLGTDPYEQYF. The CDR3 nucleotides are TGTGCCAGCAGCTTGGGGACAGATCCCTACGAGCAGTACTTC.

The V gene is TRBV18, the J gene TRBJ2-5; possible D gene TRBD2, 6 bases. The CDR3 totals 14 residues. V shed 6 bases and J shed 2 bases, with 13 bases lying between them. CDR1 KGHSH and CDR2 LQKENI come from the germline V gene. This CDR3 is CASSPGLSQETQYF. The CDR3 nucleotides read TGTGCCAGCTCGCCGGGACTTTCTCAAGAGACCCAGTACTTC.

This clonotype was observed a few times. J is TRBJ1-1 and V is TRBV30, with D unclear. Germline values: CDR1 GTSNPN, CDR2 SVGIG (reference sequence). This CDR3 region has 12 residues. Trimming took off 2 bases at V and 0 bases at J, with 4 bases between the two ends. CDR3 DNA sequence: TGTGCCTGGAGTAGGGTGAACACTGAAGCTTTCTTT. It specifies CAWSRVNTEAFF. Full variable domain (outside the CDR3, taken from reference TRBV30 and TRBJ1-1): SQTIHQWPATLVQPVGSPLSLECTVEGTSNPNLYWYRQAAGRGLQLLFYSVGIGQISSEVPQNLSASRPQDRQFILSSKKLLLSDSGFYLCAWSRVNTEAFFGQGTRLTVV.

CDR3 protein: CASSYGQSSTDTQYF. The CDR3, as DNA: TGTGCCAGCAGCTATGGACAGTCTAGCACAGATACGCAGTATTTT. The chain is built from TRBV7-6 and TRBJ2-3, with a possible D match to TRBD1 (6 bases). CDR1 is SGHVS and CDR2 is FNYEAQ in the germline V gene. The V and J ends lost 4 bases and 0 bases respectively, with 11 bases between them. The CDR3 extends over 15 amino acids.

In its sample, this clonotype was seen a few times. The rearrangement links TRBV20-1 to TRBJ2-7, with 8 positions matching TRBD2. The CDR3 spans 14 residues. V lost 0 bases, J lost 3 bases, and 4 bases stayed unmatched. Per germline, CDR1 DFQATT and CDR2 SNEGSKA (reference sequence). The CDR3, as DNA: TGCAGTGCTAGAGAAGGGAGCGGGAGCTACGAGCAGTACTTC. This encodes CSAREGSGSYEQYF.

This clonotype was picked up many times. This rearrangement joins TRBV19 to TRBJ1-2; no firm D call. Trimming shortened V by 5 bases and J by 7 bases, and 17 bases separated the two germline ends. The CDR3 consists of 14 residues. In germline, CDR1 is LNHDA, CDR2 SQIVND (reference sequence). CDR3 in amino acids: CASSDRSRQPGYTF. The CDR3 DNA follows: TGTGCCAGTAGTGACCGTAGTCGCCAACCTGGCTACACCTTC.

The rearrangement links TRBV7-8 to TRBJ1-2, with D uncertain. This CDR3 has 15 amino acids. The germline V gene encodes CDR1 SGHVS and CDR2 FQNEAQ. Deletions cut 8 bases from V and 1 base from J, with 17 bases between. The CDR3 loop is CASSPNPGLNYGYTF. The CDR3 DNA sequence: TGTGCCAGCTCACCAAACCCCGGGCTTAACTATGGCTACACCTTC. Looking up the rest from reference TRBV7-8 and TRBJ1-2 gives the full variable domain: GAGVSQSPRYKVAKRGQDVALRCDPISGHVSLFWYQQALGQGPEFLTYFQNEAQLDKSGLPSDRFFAERPEGSVSTLKIQRTQQEDSAVYLCASSPNPGLNYGYTFGSGTRLTVV.

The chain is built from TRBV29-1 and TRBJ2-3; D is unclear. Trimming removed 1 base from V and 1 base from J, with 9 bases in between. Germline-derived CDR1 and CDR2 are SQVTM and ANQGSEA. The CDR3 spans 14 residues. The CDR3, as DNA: TGCAGCGTTGAAGGGGCCCCTCGCACAGATACGCAGTATTTT. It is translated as CSVEGAPRTDTQYF.

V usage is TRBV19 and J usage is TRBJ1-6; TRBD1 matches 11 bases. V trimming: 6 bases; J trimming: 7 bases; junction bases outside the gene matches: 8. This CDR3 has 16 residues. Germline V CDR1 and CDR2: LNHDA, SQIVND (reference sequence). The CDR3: CASSRGQGAKNSPLHF. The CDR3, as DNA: TGTGCCAGTAGCCGAGGACAGGGGGCGAAAAATTCACCCCTCCACTTT.

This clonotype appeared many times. CDR3 sequence: CASSLWGAREKLFF. CDR3 in DNA: TGTGCCAGCAGCTTGTGGGGGGCTCGAGAAAAACTGTTTTTT. The V gene is TRBV5-5, the J gene TRBJ1-4; D is perhaps TRBD1 (6 bases). V was cut by 1 base and J by 8 bases, with 12 bases left in between. The germline V gene has CDR1 SGHKS and CDR2 YYEKEE (reference sequence). CDR3 length: 14 amino acids.

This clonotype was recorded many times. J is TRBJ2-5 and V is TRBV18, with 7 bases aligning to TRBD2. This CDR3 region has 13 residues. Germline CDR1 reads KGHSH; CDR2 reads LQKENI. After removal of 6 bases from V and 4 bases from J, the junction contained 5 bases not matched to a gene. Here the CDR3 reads CASSRSGVETQYF. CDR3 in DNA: TGTGCCAGCTCCCGCAGCGGGGTAGAGACCCAGTACTTC.

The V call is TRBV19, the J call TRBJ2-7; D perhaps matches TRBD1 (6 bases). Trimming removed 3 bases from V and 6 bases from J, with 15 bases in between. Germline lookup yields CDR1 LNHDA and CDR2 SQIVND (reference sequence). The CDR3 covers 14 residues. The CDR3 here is CASSMDSFRGEQYF. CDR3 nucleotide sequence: TGTGCCAGTAGTATGGACTCGTTCAGGGGCGAGCAGTACTTC.

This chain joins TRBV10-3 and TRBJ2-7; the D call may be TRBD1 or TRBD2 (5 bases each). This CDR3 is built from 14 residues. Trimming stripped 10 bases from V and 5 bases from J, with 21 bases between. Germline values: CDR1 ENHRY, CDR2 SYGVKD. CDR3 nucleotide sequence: TGTGCCAGCTCCCGGGCCACAATGGGGGACGAGCAGTACTTC. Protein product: CASSRATMGDEQYF.

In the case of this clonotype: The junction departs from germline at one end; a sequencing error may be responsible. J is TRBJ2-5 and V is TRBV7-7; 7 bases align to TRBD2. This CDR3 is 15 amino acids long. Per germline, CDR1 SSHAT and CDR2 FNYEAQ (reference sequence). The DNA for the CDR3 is TGTGCTAGCAGCTTAGTGGGAGGGAAAGGGGAGACCCAGTACTTC. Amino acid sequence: CASSLVGGKGETQYF.

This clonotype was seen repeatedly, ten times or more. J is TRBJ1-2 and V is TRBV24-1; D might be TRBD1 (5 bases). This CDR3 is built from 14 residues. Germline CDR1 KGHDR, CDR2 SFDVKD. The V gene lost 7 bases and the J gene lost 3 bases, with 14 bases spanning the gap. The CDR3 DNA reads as TGTGCCACCAGGACCGCGGGACCTCACTATGGCTACACCTTC. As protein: CATRTAGPHYGYTF.

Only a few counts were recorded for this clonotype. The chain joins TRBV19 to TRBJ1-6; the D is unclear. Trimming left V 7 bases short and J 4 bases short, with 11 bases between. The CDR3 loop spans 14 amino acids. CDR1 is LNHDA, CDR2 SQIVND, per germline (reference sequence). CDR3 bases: TGTGCCAGTAAGACCAGACCGTATAATTCACCCCTCCACTTT. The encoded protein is CASKTRPYNSPLHF.

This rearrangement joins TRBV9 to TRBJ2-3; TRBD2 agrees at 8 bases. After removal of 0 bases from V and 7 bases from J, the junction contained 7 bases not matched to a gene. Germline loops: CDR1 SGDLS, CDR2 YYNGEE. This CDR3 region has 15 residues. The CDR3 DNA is TGTGCCAGCAGCGTAGATTGGGCGGGAGGAAATACGCAGTATTTT. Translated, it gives CASSVDWAGGNTQYF.

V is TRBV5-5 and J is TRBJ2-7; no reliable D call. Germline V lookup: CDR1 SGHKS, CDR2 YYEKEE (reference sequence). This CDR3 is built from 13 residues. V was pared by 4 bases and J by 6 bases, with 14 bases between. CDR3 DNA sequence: TGTGCCAGCAGCCCACACAAGTGGGGCGAGCAGTACTTC. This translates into CASSPHKWGEQYF.

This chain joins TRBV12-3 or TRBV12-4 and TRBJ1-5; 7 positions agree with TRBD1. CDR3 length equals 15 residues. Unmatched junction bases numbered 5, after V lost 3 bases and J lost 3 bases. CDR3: CASSLGGQNNQPQHF. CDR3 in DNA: TGTGCCAGCAGTTTGGGGGGACAGAACAATCAGCCCCAGCATTTT.

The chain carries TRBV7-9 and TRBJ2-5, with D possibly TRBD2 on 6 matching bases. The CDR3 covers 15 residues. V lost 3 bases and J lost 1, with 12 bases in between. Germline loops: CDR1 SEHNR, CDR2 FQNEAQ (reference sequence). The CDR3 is CASSFNRDFQETQYF. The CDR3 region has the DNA TGTGCCAGCAGCTTTAACCGGGACTTCCAAGAGACCCAGTACTTC.

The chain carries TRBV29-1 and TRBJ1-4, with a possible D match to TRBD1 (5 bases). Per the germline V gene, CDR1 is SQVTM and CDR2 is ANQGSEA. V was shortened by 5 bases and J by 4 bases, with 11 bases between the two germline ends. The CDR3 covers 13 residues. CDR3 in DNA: TGCAGCGTTCTGGGGGGTGTTAATGAAAAACTGTTTTTT. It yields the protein CSVLGGVNEKLFF.